The source of this T cell receptor (beta chain) is a study of shared clonotypes between healthy human individuals. The study, taken as a whole, reports: Expectations were that clonotype sharing among donors would be affected by sequencing depth.

All donors were healthy HIV-negative adults lacking recent acute infections or vaccinations. This CDR3 is 15 amino acids long. The J segment lost 7 bases and the V segment lost 7 bases, leaving 9 bases of the junction unmatched. Germline CDR1 and CDR2: SGHVS and FNYEAQ. The authors sequenced unsorted PBMC DNA on ten immunoSEQ deep assay plates. The method was immunoSEQ multiplex PCR; TCRdb's version includes in-frame clones alone and lacks a portion of them. The table shows about 480,000 clones, with 79% occurring only once. Remarks on this clone: What it binds is not known.

V usage is TRBV7-6 and J usage is TRBJ2-2, with 10 positions matching TRBD2. The sequenced sample was PBMCs. The receptor's source is a woman aged 40-49 years in good health. Some clones in this sample may be carry-over from other donors' samples. CDR3 bases: TGTGCCAGCACCCCAACTAGCGGGGTTTTCGGGGAGCTGTTTTTT. It yields the protein CASTPTSGVFGELFF.